A single sample is the source of the 14 T cell receptor beta chains below, sequenced in a study of response to subunit inactivated influenza vaccine. In TCRdb, the RT-PCR reads were re-called with MiXCR into one record per CDR3 protein. This sample yields 450,000 to 700,000 distinct CDR3 sequences, of which approximately 15% are seen a single time; over 8.5% belongs to the top ten. This specimen consisted of PBMCs from blood, obtained 11 to 12 days after vaccination. The origin of the receptors is a man aged 50 to 60 who received an inactivated influenza vaccine.

The chain links TRBV4-3 to TRBJ1-6, with D tentatively TRBD1 (5 bases). This CDR3 has 15 residues. Germline CDR1 and CDR2: LGHNA and YSLEER. V shed 1 base and J shed 9 bases, with 13 bases lying between them. CDR3 nucleotides: TGCGCCAGCAGCCAAGGCACAGGAGTTTTTTCACCCCTCCACTTT. It specifies CASSQGTGVFSPLHF.

The V and J genes are TRBV19 and TRBJ2-2; no firm D call. The CDR3 spans 13 residues. Germline V gives CDR1 LNHDA, CDR2 SQIVND (reference sequence). Deletions cut 5 bases from V and 4 bases from J, with 8 bases between. CDR3 loop: CASSHTGTGELFF. The CDR3 DNA is TGTGCCAGTAGTCACACGGGCACCGGGGAGCTGTTTTTT.

The chain uses TRBV15 and TRBJ2-6, with no clear D. Trimming stripped 2 bases from V and 0 bases from J, with 11 bases between. The CDR3 spans 17 residues. Germline lookup yields CDR1 LNHNV and CDR2 YYDKDF (reference sequence). DNA of the CDR3: TGTGCCACCAGCAGATTTCCGGGTCTCTCTGGGGCCAACGTCCTGACTTTC. This codes for CATSRFPGLSGANVLTF.

This chain joins TRBV2 and TRBJ2-1; D is perhaps TRBD1 (5 bases). V shed 4 bases and J shed 4 bases, with 11 bases lying between them. The V gene's germline CDR1 is SNHLY and CDR2 FYNNEI. This CDR3 contains 14 residues. The CDR3 DNA reads TGTGCCAGCAGTGGGGGCAGAATTTACAATGAGCAGTTCTTC. This gives the protein CASSGGRIYNEQFF.

V usage is TRBV5-1 and J usage is TRBJ2-3; D not resolved. Germline V gives CDR1 SGHRS, CDR2 YFSETQ. Deletions cut 2 bases from V and 5 bases from J, with 15 bases between. CDR3 length: 15 amino acids. Here the CDR3 reads CASSLNLGSLDTQYF. The DNA of the CDR3 is TGCGCCAGCAGCTTAAATCTCGGAAGTCTAGATACGCAGTATTTT.

This sequence joins TRBV29-1 and TRBJ2-2, with 7 bases fitting TRBD1. CDR1 SQVTM and CDR2 ANQGSEA come from the germline V gene. The CDR3 has 14 amino acids. The J segment lost 8 bases and the V segment lost 3 bases, leaving 9 bases of the junction unmatched. CDR3 bases: TGCAGCGTTGATCTCGCAGGGGGTAAAGGGGAGCTGTTTTTT. As protein: CSVDLAGGKGELFF.

This clonotype has only a few counts. The chain carries TRBV29-1 and TRBJ2-1; TRBD2 aligns across 10 bases. Germline values: CDR1 SQVTM, CDR2 ANQGSEA. With V trimmed by 6 bases and J by 2 bases, 4 bases remained unmatched. The length of the CDR3 is 14 residues. The chain's CDR3 is CSVDTSGAYNEQFF. The CDR3 DNA is TGCAGCGTCGATACTAGCGGGGCCTACAATGAGCAGTTCTTC.

At least ten counts were recorded for this clonotype. A read error may produce the germline difference seen at one junction end. The chain couples TRBV12-3 or TRBV12-4 to TRBJ2-6; D gene unclear. The CDR3 sequence is 15 residues long. CDR3 DNA: TGCGCCAGCAGCTTAACCGACTCTGGGGCCAACGTCCTGACTTTC. It codes for CASSLTDSGANVLTF.

The chain combines TRBV2 with TRBJ1-5; D is uncertain. Germline values: CDR1 SNHLY, CDR2 FYNNEI. The ends were cut back, 4 bases at V and 1 base at J, with 11 bases in the middle. The CDR3 runs to 15 residues. The chain's CDR3 is CASSVDHGSNQPQHF. The CDR3, as DNA: TGTGCCAGCAGTGTCGATCACGGAAGCAATCAGCCCCAGCATTTT.

In its sample, this clonotype was seen a few times. This chain joins TRBV12-3 or TRBV12-4 and TRBJ2-1, with a weak D call TRBD2 (5 bases). The V end was cut by 6 bases, the J end by 5 bases, with 14 bases between. The CDR3 extends over 14 amino acids. The CDR3 here is CASRPSDYHNEQFF. The CDR3 bases are TGTGCCAGCAGGCCCTCCGACTACCACAATGAGCAGTTCTTC.

The gene calls are TRBV15 and TRBJ1-6; no firm D call. This CDR3 contains 20 residues. Germline loops: CDR1 LNHNV, CDR2 YYDKDF (reference sequence). V dropped 4 bases and J dropped 3 bases, with 25 bases sitting between them. The CDR3 protein is CATSKEQTSFPSFYNSPLHF. The CDR3, as DNA: TGTGCCACCAGCAAGGAGCAAACTAGTTTTCCGTCCTTCTATAATTCACCCCTCCACTTT.

The V and J genes are TRBV7-9 and TRBJ2-2; 9 bases are shared with TRBD2. CDR3 length: 14 amino acids. J gave up 5 bases and V 6 bases, and 4 bases lay outside the gene matches. Per germline, CDR1 SEHNR and CDR2 FQNEAQ (reference sequence). The CDR3 reads CASRRLAETGELFF. CDR3 sequence (DNA): TGTGCCAGCAGACGACTAGCGGAGACCGGGGAGCTGTTTTTT.

The chain uses TRBV6-5 and TRBJ2-1, with 7 bases identical to TRBD1. V lost 6 bases to trimming and J lost 13 bases; unmatched junction nucleotides: 6. Germline V CDR1 and CDR2: MNHEY, SVGAGI. The CDR3 has 11 amino acids. For the CDR3, the DNA is TGTGCCAGCAGAACTGGGACAGAACAGTTCTTC. Its protein is CASRTGTEQFF.

This chain connects TRBV12-3 or TRBV12-4 to TRBJ2-1, with a weak D call TRBD2 (6 bases). The CDR3 is 15 amino acids. V lost 5 bases, J lost 4 bases, and 15 bases lay in between. The CDR3 bases are TGTGCCAGCAGTGCCGGCCGGGGGATTTACAATGAGCAGTTCTTC. Translation gives CASSAGRGIYNEQFF.